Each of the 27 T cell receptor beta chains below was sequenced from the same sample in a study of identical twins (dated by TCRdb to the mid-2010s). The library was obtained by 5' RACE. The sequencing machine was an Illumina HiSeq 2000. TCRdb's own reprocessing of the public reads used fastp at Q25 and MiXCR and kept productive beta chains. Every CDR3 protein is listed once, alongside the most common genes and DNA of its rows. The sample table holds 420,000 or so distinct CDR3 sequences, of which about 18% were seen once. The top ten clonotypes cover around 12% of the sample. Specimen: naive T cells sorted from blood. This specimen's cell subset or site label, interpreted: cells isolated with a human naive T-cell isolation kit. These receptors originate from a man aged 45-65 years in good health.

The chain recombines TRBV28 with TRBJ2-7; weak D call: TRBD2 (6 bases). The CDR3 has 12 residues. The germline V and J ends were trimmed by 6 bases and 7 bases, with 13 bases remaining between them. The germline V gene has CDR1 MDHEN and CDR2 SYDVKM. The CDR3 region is CASRKLAGEQYF. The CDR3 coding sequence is TGTGCCAGCAGGAAGCTGGCGGGAGAGCAGTACTTC. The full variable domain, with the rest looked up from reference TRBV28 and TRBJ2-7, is DVKVTQSSRYLVKRTGEKVFLECVQDMDHENMFWYRQDPGLGLRLIYFSYDVKMKEKGDIPEGYSVSREKKERFSLILESASTNQTSMYLCASRKLAGEQYFGPGTRLTVT.

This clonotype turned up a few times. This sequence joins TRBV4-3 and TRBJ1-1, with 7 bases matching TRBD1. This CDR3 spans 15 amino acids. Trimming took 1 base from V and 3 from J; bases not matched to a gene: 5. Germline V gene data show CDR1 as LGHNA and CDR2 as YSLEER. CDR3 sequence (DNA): TGCGCCAGCAGCCAAGCTAGACAGGGTCACACTGAAGCTTTCTTT. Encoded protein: CASSQARQGHTEAFF.

In DNA, the CDR3 is TGTGCCAGCAGTTACGGGCGGGCTCGGAATCAAGAGACCCAGTACTTC. It is translated as CASSYGRARNQETQYF. The V and J genes are TRBV6-5 and TRBJ2-5, with D possibly being TRBD2 (5 bases). V was shortened by 2 bases and J by 2 bases, with 15 bases between the two germline ends. Germline CDR1 is MNHEY and CDR2 is SVGAGI. This CDR3 has 16 amino acids.

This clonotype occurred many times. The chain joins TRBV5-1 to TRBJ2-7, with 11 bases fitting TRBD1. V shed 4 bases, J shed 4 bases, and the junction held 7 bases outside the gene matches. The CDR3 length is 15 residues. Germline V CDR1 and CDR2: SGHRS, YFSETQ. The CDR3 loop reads CASSAYGTGGYEQYF. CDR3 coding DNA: TGCGCCAGCAGCGCTTACGGGACAGGGGGATACGAGCAGTACTTC.

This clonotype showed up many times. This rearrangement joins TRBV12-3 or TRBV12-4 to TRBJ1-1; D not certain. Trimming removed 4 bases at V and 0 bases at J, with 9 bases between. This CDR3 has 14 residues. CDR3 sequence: CASSWGGMNTEAFF. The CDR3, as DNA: TGTGCCAGCAGTTGGGGTGGGATGAACACTGAAGCTTTCTTT.

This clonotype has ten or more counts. CDR3 coding DNA: TGTGCCAGCAGCCGCGGGGGGCCCTCCTACAATGAGCAGTTCTTC. This translates into CASSRGGPSYNEQFF. J is TRBJ2-1 and V is TRBV6-1; TRBD2 agrees at 8 bases. The junction had 4 bases not matched to a gene; V was cut back by 6 bases and J by 0 bases. CDR1 is MNHNS and CDR2 is SASEGT in the germline V gene. This CDR3 has 15 residues.

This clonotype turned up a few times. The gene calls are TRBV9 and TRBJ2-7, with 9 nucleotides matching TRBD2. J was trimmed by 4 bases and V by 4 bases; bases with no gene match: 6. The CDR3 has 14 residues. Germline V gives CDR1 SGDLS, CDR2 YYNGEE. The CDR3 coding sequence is TGTGCCAGCAGCCTCTCGCGGGAGGGGTACGAGCAGTACTTC. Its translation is CASSLSREGYEQYF.

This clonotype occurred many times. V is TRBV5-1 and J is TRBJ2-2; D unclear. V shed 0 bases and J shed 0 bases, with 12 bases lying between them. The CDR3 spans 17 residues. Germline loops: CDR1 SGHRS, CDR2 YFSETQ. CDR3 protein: CASSLGPESANTGELFF. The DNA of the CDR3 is TGCGCCAGCAGCTTGGGTCCTGAGTCCGCGAACACCGGGGAGCTGTTTTTT.

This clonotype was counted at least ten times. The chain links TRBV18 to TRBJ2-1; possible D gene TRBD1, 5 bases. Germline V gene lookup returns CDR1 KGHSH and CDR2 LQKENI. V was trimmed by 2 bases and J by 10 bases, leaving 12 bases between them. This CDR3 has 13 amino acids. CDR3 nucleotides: TGTGCCAGCTCACCAGTAAGGGGATGGGAGCAGTTCTTC. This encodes CASSPVRGWEQFF.

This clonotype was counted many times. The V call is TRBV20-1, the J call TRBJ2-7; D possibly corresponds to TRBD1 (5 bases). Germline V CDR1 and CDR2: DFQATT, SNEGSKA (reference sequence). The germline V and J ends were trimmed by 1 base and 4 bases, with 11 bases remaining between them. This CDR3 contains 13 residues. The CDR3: CSARGGLAYEQYF. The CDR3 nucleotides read TGCAGTGCTAGAGGGGGCCTGGCGTACGAGCAGTACTTC.

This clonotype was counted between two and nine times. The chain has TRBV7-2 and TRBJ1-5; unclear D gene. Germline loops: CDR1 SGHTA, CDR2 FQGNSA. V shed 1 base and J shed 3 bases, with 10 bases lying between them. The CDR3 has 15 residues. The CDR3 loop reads CASSLGGRNNQPQHF. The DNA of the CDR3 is TGTGCCAGCAGCTTAGGTGGGAGGAACAATCAGCCCCAGCATTTT.

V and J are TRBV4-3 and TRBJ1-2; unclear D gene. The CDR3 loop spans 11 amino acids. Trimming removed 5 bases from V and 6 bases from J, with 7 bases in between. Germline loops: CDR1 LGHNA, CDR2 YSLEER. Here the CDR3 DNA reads TGCGCCAGCAGCGCCGGCCATGGCTACACCTTC. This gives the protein CASSAGHGYTF.

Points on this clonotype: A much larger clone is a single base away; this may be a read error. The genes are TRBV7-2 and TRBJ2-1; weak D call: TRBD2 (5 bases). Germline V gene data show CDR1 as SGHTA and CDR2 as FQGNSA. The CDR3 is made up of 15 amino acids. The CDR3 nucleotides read TGTGCCGGCAGCTTAGCGCACAGCGGAAACAATGAGCAGTTCTTC. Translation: CAGSLAHSGNNEQFF.

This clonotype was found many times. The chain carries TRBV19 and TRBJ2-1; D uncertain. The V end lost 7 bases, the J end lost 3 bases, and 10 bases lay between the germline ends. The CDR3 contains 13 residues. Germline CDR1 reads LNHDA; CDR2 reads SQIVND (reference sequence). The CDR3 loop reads CASTPRSYNEQFF. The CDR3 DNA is TGTGCCAGTACCCCGCGGAGCTACAATGAGCAGTTCTTC.

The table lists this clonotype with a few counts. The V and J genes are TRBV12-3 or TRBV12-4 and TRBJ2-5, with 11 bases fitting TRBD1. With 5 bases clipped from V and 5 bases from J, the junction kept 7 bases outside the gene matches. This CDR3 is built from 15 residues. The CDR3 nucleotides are TGTGCCAGCAGTCCCCCGGACAGGGGGCTGGAGACCCAGTACTTC. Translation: CASSPPDRGLETQYF.

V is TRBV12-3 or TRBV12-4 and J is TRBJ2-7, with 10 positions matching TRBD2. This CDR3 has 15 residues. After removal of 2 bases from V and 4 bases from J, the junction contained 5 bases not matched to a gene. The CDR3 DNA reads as TGTGCCAGCAGTTTATCTAGCGGGAGTAAATACGAGCAGTACTTC. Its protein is CASSLSSGSKYEQYF.

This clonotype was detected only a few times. CDR3: CATSRDRLRSGEQYF. DNA for the CDR3: TGTGCCACCAGCAGAGATCGCCTCCGATCCGGCGAGCAGTACTTC. The chain couples TRBV15 to TRBJ2-7; the D is unclear. Germline V gives CDR1 LNHNV, CDR2 YYDKDF (reference sequence). The germline V and J ends were trimmed by 0 bases and 6 bases, with 15 bases remaining between them. This CDR3 comprises 15 residues.

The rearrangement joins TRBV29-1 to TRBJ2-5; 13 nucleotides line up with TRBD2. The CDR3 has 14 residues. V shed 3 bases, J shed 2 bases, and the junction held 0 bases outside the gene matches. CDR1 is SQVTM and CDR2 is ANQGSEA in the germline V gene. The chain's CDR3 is CSVETSGGQETQYF. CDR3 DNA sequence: TGCAGCGTTGAGACTAGCGGGGGGCAAGAGACCCAGTACTTC. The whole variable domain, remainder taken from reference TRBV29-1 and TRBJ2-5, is SAVISQKPSRDICQRGTSLTIQCQVDSQVTMMFWYRQQPGQSLTLIATANQGSEATYESGFVIDKFPISRPNLTFSTLTVSNMSPEDSSIYLCSVETSGGQETQYFGPGTRLLVL.

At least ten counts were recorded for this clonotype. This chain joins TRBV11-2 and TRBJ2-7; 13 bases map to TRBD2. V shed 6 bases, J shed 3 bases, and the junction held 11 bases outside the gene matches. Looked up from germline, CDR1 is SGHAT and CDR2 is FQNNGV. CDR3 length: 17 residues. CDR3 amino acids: CASRRVPGTSGDYEQYF. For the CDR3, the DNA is TGTGCCAGCAGACGCGTACCTGGGACTAGCGGGGACTACGAGCAGTACTTC.

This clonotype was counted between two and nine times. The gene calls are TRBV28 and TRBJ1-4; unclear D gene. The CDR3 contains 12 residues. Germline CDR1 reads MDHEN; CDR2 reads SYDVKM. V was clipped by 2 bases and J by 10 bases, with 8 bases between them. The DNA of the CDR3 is TGTGCCAGCAGTTTAGGGGTTGGAAAACTGTTTTTT. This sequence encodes CASSLGVGKLFF.

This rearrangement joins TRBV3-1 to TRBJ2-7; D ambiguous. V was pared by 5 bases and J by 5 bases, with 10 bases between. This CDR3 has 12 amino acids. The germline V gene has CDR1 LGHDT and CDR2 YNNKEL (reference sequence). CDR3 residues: CASSEPGHEQYF. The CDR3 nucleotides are TGTGCCAGCAGCGAGCCCGGCCACGAGCAGTACTTC.

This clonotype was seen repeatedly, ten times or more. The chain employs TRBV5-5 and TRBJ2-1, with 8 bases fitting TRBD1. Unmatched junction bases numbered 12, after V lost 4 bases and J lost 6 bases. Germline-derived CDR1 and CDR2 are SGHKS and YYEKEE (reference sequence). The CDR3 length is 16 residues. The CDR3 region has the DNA TGTGCCAGCAGCGCGACAGGGGTCACTCTTCTCAATGAGCAGTTCTTC. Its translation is CASSATGVTLLNEQFF. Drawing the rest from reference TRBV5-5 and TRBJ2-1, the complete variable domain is DAGVTQSPTHLIKTRGQQVTLRCSPISGHKSVSWYQQVLGQGPQFIFQYYEKEERGRGNFPDRFSARQFPNYSSELNVNALLLGDSALYLCASSATGVTLLNEQFFGPGTRLTVL.

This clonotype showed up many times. The CDR3 region has the DNA TGTGCCAGTATCAGGGTTTCCTACAATGAGCAGTTCTTC. It encodes CASIRVSYNEQFF. The chain joins TRBV19 to TRBJ2-1; maybe TRBD1 (5 bases). This CDR3 is 13 amino acids long. Germline CDR1 is LNHDA and CDR2 is SQIVND (reference sequence). V lost 7 bases, J lost 1 base, and 8 bases lay in between.

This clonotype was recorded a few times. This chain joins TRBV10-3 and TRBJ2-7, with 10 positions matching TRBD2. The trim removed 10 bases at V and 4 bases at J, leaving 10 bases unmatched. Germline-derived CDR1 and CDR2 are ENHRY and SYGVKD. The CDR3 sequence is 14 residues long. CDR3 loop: CASQTSGVQYEQYF. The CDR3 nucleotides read TGTGCCAGCCAAACTAGCGGGGTTCAATACGAGCAGTACTTC.

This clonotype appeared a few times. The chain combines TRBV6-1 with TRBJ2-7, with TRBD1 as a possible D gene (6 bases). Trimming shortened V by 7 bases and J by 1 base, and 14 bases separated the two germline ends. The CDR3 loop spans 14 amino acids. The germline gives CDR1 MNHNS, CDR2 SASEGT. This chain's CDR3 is CASNRDTLSYEQYF. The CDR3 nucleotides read TGTGCCAGCAACCGGGACACCCTGTCCTACGAGCAGTACTTC.

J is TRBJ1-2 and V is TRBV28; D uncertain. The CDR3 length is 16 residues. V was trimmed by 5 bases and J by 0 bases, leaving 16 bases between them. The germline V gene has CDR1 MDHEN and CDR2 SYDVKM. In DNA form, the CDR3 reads TGTGCCAGCAGTCCCCCCGGACTCGGGACTAACTATGGCTACACCTTC. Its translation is CASSPPGLGTNYGYTF.

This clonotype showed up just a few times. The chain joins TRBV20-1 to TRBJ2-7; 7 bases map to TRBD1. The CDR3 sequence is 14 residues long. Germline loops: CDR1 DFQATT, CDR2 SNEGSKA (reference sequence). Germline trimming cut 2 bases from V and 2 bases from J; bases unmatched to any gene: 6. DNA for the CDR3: TGCAGTGCTAGACCTAGGGGGCGAACCTACGAGCAGTACTTC. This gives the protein CSARPRGRTYEQYF.